This T cell receptor beta chain was recorded in a study of persistence of HIV-infected CD4 T cells. Across the whole study: Isolated cells were CMV- and HIV-1 Gag-responding CD4+ T cells. Study-level findings and limits: Compared with CD3/CD28-stimulated cells, CMV- and Gag-responding cells showed lower TCRbeta richness.

This CDR3 is built from 13 residues. J lost 3 bases, V lost 3 bases, and 2 bases had no gene match. CDR1 is MDHEN and CDR2 is SYDVKM in the germline V gene. As for this clone: The antigen is not known.

The immunoSEQ assay was version 4, run in survey mode. The data were produced by immunoSEQ multiplex PCR, yet TCRdb's version contains in-frame clones alone and is incomplete. This table holds tens of thousands of clones, 82% found once. Lysates of CMV-infected fibroblasts at approximately 9.6 ug/mL stimulated these cells. CD40L/CD69 double-negative CD45RO-high memory CD4+ T cells were collected. Adults with HIV-1 started suppressive ART while chronically infected. This sequence originates from an adult man with HIV who was CMV-seropositive. J is TRBJ2-7 and V is TRBV28; 7 bases line up with TRBD1. The input for sequencing was CD4+ T cells sorted from PBMCs after approximately 19-hour stimulation, taken from a patient who received antiretroviral therapy. The CDR3 nucleotides read TGTGCCAGCAGTTTTGGACAGGACTACGAGCAGTACTTC. Its translation is CASSFGQDYEQYF.